These 21 T cell receptor beta chains were all obtained from the same sample, sequenced in a study of blood T cell repertoires in COVID-19. Sequencing used immunoSEQ multiplex PCR; TCRdb keeps in-frame clones, though not all of them. The sample has about 220,000 clones, 80% to 85% seen once. The source material was peripheral blood. The receptors here all came from a woman in her sixties or seventies who had recovered from COVID-19.

The rearrangement links TRBV6-5 to TRBJ1-1; no definite D call. The CDR3 sequence is 12 residues long. Trimming pared 9 bases from V and 7 bases from J, leaving 15 bases between. Per germline, CDR1 MNHEY and CDR2 SVGAGI. CDR3 bases: TGTGCCAGTCTATCCCGAGGTGGTGAAGCTTTCTTT. Protein product: CASLSRGGEAFF.

The CDR3 protein is CASSLEGWQGTEQYF. The CDR3 DNA reads as TGCGCCAGCAGCTTGGAAGGGTGGCAGGGAACCGAGCAGTACTTC. The chain links TRBV5-1 to TRBJ2-7, with D maybe TRBD1 (5 bases). This CDR3 spans 15 amino acids. Germline V gives CDR1 SGHRS, CDR2 YFSETQ. Trimming shortened V by 0 bases and J by 6 bases, and 16 bases separated the two germline ends.

The chain is built from TRBV6-6 and TRBJ1-1; D remains ambiguous. The V end was cut by 7 bases, the J end by 1 base, with 7 bases between. The germline gives CDR1 MNHNY, CDR2 SVGAGI (reference sequence). This CDR3 comprises 12 residues. CDR3 DNA: TGTGCCAGCACCCCTCGGAACACTGAAGCTTTCTTT. Protein: CASTPRNTEAFF.

The chain recombines TRBV30 with TRBJ2-2, with TRBD2 identical over 11 bases. CDR1 and CDR2 from the germline V gene are GTSNPN and SVGIG (reference sequence). V lost 2 bases, J lost 2 bases, and 4 bases stayed unmatched. This CDR3 contains 16 residues. CDR3 amino acids: CAWSRLAGTNTGELFF. The DNA of the CDR3 is TGTGCCTGGAGTCGACTAGCGGGGACTAACACCGGGGAGCTGTTTTTT.

The rearrangement joins TRBV30 to TRBJ1-3, with D possibly matching TRBD1 (6 bases). Germline assignment: CDR1 GTSNPN and CDR2 SVGIG (reference sequence). V shed 2 bases and J shed 0 bases, with 17 bases lying between them. There are 17 residues in the CDR3. The CDR3 coding sequence is TGTGCCTGGAGTCGTGGGTCAGGGGCCCTCTCTGGAAACACCATATATTTT. Its protein product is CAWSRGSGALSGNTIYF.

The chain couples TRBV5-5 to TRBJ1-4; 9 bases match TRBD1. The germline V gene encodes CDR1 SGHKS and CDR2 YYEKEE (reference sequence). The CDR3 has 16 amino acids. Trimming at V came to 2 bases and at J to 6 bases, leaving 8 bases not matched to a gene. CDR3 coding DNA: TGTGCCAGCAGCTTACAACCGGGACAGGGTGATGAAAAACTGTTTTTT. Its translation: CASSLQPGQGDEKLFF.

This clone was counted a single time. The chain employs TRBV7-8 and TRBJ2-7; 8 bases are shared with TRBD1. CDR1 SGHVS and CDR2 FQNEAQ come from the germline V gene. CDR3 length equals 16 residues. V shed 2 bases and J 1 base; nucleotides not matched to a gene: 7. CDR3 bases: TGTGCCAGCAGCTTACGGACAGGGAAAGGATCCTACGAGCAGTACTTC. As protein: CASSLRTGKGSYEQYF. Based on the CDR3 plus reference TRBV7-8 and TRBJ2-7, the full variable domain is GAGVSQSPRYKVAKRGQDVALRCDPISGHVSLFWYQQALGQGPEFLTYFQNEAQLDKSGLPSDRFFAERPEGSVSTLKIQRTQQEDSAVYLCASSLRTGKGSYEQYFGPGTRLTVT.

This chain connects TRBV5-5 to TRBJ2-1; the D gene is possibly TRBD2 (6 bases). The CDR3 covers 14 residues. Per germline, CDR1 SGHKS and CDR2 YYEKEE (reference sequence). The V end was cut by 4 bases, the J end by 4 bases, with 12 bases between. The CDR3 coding sequence is TGTGCCAGCAGCCCAAGACTAGAGTACAATGAGCAGTTCTTC. Protein sequence: CASSPRLEYNEQFF.

This sequence joins TRBV7-9 and TRBJ2-3, with TRBD2 matching 13 bases. CDR1 is SEHNR, CDR2 FQNEAQ, per germline (reference sequence). CDR3 size: 15 residues. Trimming cost V 4 bases and J 5 bases; bases outside gene matches: 3. In nucleotides, the CDR3 is TGTGCCAGCAGCTCACTAGCGGGGGGGAGAGATACGCAGTATTTT. Its translation is CASSSLAGGRDTQYF.

The rearrangement uses TRBV5-4 and TRBJ1-6; D is possibly TRBD1 (5 bases). This CDR3 is 15 amino acids long. Per germline, CDR1 SGHNT and CDR2 YYREEE (reference sequence). The germline V and J ends were trimmed by 4 bases and 7 bases, with 15 bases remaining between them. The CDR3 DNA is TGTGCCAGCAGCCTGGCGGGGGGGTTGAATTCACCCCTCCACTTT. This encodes CASSLAGGLNSPLHF.

This chain joins TRBV2 and TRBJ1-1; tentatively, D is TRBD1 (6 bases). V was shortened by 8 bases and J by 5 bases, with 18 bases between the two germline ends. The CDR3 is 14 residues long. CDR1 and CDR2 from the germline V gene are SNHLY and FYNNEI. CDR3 in DNA: TGTGCCAGCGCATACCAAGGGGGAAATACTGAAGCTTTCTTT. Encoded protein: CASAYQGGNTEAFF. Filled out from reference TRBV2 and TRBJ1-1, the complete variable domain reads EPEVTQTPSHQVTQMGQEVILRCVPISNHLYFYWYRQILGQKVEFLVSFYNNEISEKSEIFDDQFSVERPDGSNFTLKIRSTKLEDSAMYFCASAYQGGNTEAFFGQGTRLTVV.

The chain uses TRBV7-3 and TRBJ2-5; 10 bases map to TRBD1. The CDR3 has 14 amino acids. Germline CDR1 and CDR2: SGHTA and FQGTGA. The V and J ends lost 4 bases and 7 bases, in that order; junction bases with no gene match: 6. The CDR3 DNA follows: TGTGCCAGCAGCTCGACAGGGGGCGCAGGGACCCAGTACTTC. Protein: CASSSTGGAGTQYF.

This rearrangement joins TRBV6-5 to TRBJ1-2; possible D gene TRBD1, 5 bases. The germline CDR1 and CDR2 sequences are MNHEY and SVGAGI. This CDR3 region has 15 residues. V was shortened by 2 bases and J by 2 bases, with 12 bases between the two germline ends. Written as DNA, the CDR3 is TGTGCCAGCAGTTACGCCGGACGGGGGAACTATGGCTACACCTTC. Protein product: CASSYAGRGNYGYTF.

The chain combines TRBV4-2 with TRBJ2-1; 11 bases agree with TRBD1. The CDR3 totals 16 residues. The ends lost 2 bases at V and 8 bases at J; junction bases unmatched: 8. Germline values: CDR1 LGHNA, CDR2 YNFKEQ. The CDR3 is CASSQPTGTGGDEQFF. Here the CDR3 DNA reads TGTGCCAGCAGCCAACCAACCGGGACAGGGGGAGATGAGCAGTTCTTC.

The DNA of the CDR3 is TGTGCCACCAGGGTCTGGCGGGGTTGGTATGGCTACACCTTC. This sequence encodes CATRVWRGWYGYTF. The V gene is TRBV21-1, the J gene TRBJ1-2. TRBV21-1 is a listed pseudogene. CDR3 length: 14 amino acids.

This chain uses TRBV2 with TRBJ1-5; D is unclear. Looked up from germline, CDR1 is SNHLY and CDR2 is FYNNEI. This CDR3 is built from 15 residues. Trimming pared 2 bases from V and 4 bases from J, leaving 12 bases between. CDR3 protein: CASSELTSGNQPQHF. The CDR3 region has the DNA TGTGCCAGCAGTGAACTGACATCGGGGAATCAGCCCCAGCATTTT. Full variable domain (remainder filled in from reference TRBV2 and TRBJ1-5): EPEVTQTPSHQVTQMGQEVILRCVPISNHLYFYWYRQILGQKVEFLVSFYNNEISEKSEIFDDQFSVERPDGSNFTLKIRSTKLEDSAMYFCASSELTSGNQPQHFGDGTRLSIL.

This chain connects TRBV14 to TRBJ1-2, with a possible D match to TRBD1 (6 bases). Germline V lookup: CDR1 SGHDN, CDR2 FVKESK. V shed 4 bases and J shed 3 bases, with 12 bases lying between them. CDR3 length: 14 residues. The DNA of the CDR3 is TGTGCCAGCAGCCGAAACAGGGATGACTATGGCTACACCTTC. Its translation: CASSRNRDDYGYTF.

The chain has TRBV6-1 and TRBJ1-4; no definite D call. The CDR3 loop spans 16 amino acids. Trimming pared 4 bases from V and 0 bases from J, leaving 12 bases between. Germline CDR1 reads MNHNS; CDR2 reads SASEGT. CDR3 coding DNA: TGTGCCAGCAGTGGAGGGTTTTCGACAACTAATGAAAAACTGTTTTTT. It translates to CASSGGFSTTNEKLFF.

The gene calls are TRBV11-1 and TRBJ2-3; D is ambiguous. Trimming took 4 bases from V and 0 from J, leaving 11 bases between them. CDR3 size: 15 residues. The V gene's germline CDR1 is SGHAT and CDR2 FQDESV (reference sequence). CDR3 sequence reads: CASSYRVTSTDTQYF. CDR3 nucleotide sequence: TGTGCCAGCAGCTACAGAGTCACTAGCACAGATACGCAGTATTTT.

This clone is a singleton in its sample. V usage is TRBV7-9 and J usage is TRBJ1-3; 8 positions match TRBD1. Trimming took 5 bases from V and 0 from J; bases not matched to a gene: 9. Germline V CDR1 and CDR2: SEHNR, FQNEAQ (reference sequence). This CDR3 region has 17 residues. The CDR3 is CASSPGSGGGSGNTIYF. CDR3 bases: TGTGCCAGCAGCCCAGGATCAGGGGGCGGCTCTGGAAACACCATATATTTT. Based on the CDR3 plus reference TRBV7-9 and TRBJ1-3, the full variable domain is DTGVSQNPRHKITKRGQNVTFRCDPISEHNRLYWYRQTLGQGPEFLTYFQNEAQLEKSRLLSDRFSAERPKGSFSTLEIQRTEQGDSAMYLCASSPGSGGGSGNTIYFGEGSWLTVV.

This chain connects TRBV9 to TRBJ2-5; the match to TRBD2 covers 7 bases. The V segment lost 1 base and the J segment 1 base; nucleotides outside the gene matches: 1. Germline V gene data show CDR1 as SGDLS and CDR2 as YYNGEE. The CDR3 extends over 14 amino acids. The CDR3 loop reads CASSVTSAQETQYF. The CDR3 DNA follows: TGTGCCAGCAGCGTAACTAGCGCCCAAGAGACCCAGTACTTC.